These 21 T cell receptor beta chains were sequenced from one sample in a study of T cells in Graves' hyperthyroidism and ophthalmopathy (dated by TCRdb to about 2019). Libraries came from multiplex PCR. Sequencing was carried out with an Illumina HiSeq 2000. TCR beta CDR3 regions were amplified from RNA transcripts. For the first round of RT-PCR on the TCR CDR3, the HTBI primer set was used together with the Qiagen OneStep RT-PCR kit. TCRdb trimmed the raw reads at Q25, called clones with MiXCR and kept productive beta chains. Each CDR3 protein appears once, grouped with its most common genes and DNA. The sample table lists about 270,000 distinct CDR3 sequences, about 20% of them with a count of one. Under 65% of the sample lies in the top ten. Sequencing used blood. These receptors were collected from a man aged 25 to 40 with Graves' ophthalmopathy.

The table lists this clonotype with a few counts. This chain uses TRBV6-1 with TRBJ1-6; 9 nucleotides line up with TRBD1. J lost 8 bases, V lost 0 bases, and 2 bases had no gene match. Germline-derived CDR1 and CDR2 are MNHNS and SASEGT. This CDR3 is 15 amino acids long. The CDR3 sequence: CASSEAYRGHSPLHF. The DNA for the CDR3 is TGTGCCAGCAGTGAAGCGTACAGGGGGCATTCACCCCTCCACTTT.

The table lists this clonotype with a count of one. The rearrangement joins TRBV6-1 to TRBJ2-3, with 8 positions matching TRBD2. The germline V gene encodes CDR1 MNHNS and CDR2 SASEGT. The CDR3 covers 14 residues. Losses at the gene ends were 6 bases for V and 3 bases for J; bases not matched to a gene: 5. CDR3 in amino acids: CASRRLARTDTQYF. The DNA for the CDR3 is TGTGCCAGCAGGAGACTAGCGAGAACAGATACGCAGTATTTT.

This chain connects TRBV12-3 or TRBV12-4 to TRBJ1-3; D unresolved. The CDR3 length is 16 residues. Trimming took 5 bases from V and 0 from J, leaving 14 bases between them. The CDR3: CASSHSPRGSGNTIYF. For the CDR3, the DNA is TGTGCCAGCAGTCACTCCCCTCGAGGCTCTGGAAACACCATATATTTT.

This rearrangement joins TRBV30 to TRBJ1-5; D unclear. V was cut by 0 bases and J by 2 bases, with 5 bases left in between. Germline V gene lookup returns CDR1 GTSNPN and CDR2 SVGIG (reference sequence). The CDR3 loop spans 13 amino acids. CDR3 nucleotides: TGTGCCTGGAGTGTGCGGGGCAATCAGCCCCAGCATTTT. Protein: CAWSVRGNQPQHF.

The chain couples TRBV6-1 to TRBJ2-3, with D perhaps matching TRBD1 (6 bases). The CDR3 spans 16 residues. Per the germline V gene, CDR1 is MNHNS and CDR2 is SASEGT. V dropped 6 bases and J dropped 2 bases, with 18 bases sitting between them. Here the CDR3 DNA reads TGTGCCAGCAGCCCACAGGGAACGACATCCACAGATACGCAGTATTTT. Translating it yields CASSPQGTTSTDTQYF.

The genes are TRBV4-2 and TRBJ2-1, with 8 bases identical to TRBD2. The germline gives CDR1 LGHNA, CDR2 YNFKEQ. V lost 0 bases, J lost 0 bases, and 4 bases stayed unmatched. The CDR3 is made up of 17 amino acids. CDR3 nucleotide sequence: TGTGCCAGCAGCCAAGATCCGGCGGGAGGCTCCTACAATGAGCAGTTCTTC. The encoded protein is CASSQDPAGGSYNEQFF.

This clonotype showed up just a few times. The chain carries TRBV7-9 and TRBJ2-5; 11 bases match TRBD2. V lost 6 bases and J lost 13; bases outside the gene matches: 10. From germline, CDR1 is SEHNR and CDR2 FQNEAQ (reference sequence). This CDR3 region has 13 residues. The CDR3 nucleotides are TGTGCCAGCAGATATACTAGCGGGGGAATCCCGTACTTC. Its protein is CASRYTSGGIPYF.

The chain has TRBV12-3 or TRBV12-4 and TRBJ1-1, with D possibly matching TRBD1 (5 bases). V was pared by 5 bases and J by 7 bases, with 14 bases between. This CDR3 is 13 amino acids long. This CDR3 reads CASSPGAGREAFF. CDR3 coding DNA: TGTGCCAGCAGTCCCGGGGCGGGCCGTGAAGCTTTCTTT.

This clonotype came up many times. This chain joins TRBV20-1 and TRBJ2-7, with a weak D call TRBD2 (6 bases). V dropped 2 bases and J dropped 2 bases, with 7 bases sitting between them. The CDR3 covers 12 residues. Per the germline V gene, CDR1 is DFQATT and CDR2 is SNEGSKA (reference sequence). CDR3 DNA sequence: TGCAGTGCTAGAACGGGAGCCTACGAGCAGTACTTC. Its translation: CSARTGAYEQYF.

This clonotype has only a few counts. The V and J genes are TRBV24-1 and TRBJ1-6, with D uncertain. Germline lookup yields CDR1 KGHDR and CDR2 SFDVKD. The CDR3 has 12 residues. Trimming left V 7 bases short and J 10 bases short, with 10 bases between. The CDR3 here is CATSNNGSPLHF. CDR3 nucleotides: TGTGCCACCAGCAACAACGGGTCACCCCTCCACTTT.

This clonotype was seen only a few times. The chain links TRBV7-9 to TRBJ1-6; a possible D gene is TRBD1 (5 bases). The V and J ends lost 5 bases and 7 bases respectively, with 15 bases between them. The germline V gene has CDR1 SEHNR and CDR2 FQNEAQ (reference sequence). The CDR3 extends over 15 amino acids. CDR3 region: CASSGRQSTNSPLHF. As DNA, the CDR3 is TGTGCCAGCAGCGGACGACAGTCTACAAATTCACCCCTCCACTTT.

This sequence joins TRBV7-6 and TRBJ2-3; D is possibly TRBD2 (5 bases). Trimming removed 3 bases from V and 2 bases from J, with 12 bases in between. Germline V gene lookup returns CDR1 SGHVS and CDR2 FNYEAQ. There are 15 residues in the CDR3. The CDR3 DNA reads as TGTGCCAGCAGCTTCCCGGGAAGTTACACAGATACGCAGTATTTT. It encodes CASSFPGSYTDTQYF.

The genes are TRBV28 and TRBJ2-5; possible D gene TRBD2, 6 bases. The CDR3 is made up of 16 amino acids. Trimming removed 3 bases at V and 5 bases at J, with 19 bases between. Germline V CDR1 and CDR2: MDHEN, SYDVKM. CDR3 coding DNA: TGTGCCAGCAGTTTCGGAGGGGCAGGAGGCGGGGAGACCCAGTACTTC. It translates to CASSFGGAGGGETQYF.

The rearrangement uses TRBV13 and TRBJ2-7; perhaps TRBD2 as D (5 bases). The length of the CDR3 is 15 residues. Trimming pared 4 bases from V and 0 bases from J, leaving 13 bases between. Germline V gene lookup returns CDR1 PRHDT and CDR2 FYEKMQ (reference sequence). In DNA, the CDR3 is TGTGCCAGCAGCTCAGAGCGGACCCGCTCCTACGAGCAGTACTTC. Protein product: CASSSERTRSYEQYF.

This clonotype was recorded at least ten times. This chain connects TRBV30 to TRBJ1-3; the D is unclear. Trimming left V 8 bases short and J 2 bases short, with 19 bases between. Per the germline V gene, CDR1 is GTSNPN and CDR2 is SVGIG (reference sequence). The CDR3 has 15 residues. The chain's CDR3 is CAHNRGELPGNTIYF. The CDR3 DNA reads TGTGCCCACAATCGGGGTGAGCTACCTGGAAACACCATATATTTT. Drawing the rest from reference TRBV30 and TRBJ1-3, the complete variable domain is SQTIHQWPATLVQPVGSPLSLECTVEGTSNPNLYWYRQAAGRGLQLLFYSVGIGQISSEVPQNLSASRPQDRQFILSSKKLLLSDSGFYLCAHNRGELPGNTIYFGEGSWLTVV.

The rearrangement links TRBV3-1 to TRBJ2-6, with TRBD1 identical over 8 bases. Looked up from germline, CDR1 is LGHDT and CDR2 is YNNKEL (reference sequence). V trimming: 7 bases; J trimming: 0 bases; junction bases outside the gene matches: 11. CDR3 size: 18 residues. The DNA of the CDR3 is TGTGCCAGCACAAACCCCCGGGACAGGTCCTCTGGGGCCAACGTCCTGACTTTC. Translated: CASTNPRDRSSGANVLTF.

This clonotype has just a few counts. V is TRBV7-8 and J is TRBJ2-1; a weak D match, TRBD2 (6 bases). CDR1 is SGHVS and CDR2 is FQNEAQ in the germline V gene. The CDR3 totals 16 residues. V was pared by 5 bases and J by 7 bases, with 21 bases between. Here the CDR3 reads CASSPPGGGSWNEQFF. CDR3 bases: TGTGCCAGCAGCCCCCCTGGTGGAGGGAGTTGGAATGAGCAGTTCTTC.

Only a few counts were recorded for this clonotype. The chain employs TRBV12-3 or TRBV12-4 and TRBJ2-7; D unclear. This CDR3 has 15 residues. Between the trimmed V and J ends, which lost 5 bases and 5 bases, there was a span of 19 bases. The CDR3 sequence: CASSPRWQAKNEQYF. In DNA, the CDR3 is TGTGCCAGCAGTCCCCGCTGGCAGGCAAAGAACGAGCAGTACTTC.

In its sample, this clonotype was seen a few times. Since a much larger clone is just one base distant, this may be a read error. CDR3 nucleotide sequence: TGTGCCAGCAGTTTATCAGAACACTACGAGCAGTACTTC. Protein product: CASSLSEHYEQYF. The chain couples TRBV27 to TRBJ2-7; no reliable D call. Trimming shortened V by 0 bases and J by 3 bases, and 6 bases separated the two germline ends. The V gene's germline CDR1 is MNHEY and CDR2 SMNVEV (reference sequence). The CDR3 has 13 amino acids.

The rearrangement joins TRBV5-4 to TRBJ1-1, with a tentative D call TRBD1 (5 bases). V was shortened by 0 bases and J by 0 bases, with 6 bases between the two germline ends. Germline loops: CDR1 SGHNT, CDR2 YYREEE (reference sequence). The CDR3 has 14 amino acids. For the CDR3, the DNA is TGTGCCAGCAGCTTGGACAGGTTGAACACTGAAGCTTTCTTT. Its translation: CASSLDRLNTEAFF.

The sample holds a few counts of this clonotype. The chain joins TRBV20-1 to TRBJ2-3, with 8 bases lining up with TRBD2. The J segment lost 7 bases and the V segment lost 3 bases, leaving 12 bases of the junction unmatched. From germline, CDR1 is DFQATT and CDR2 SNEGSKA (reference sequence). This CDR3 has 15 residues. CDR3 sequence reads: CSARPHSGMGHTQYF. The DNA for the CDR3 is TGCAGTGCTAGGCCCCATAGCGGGATGGGCCATACGCAGTATTTT.